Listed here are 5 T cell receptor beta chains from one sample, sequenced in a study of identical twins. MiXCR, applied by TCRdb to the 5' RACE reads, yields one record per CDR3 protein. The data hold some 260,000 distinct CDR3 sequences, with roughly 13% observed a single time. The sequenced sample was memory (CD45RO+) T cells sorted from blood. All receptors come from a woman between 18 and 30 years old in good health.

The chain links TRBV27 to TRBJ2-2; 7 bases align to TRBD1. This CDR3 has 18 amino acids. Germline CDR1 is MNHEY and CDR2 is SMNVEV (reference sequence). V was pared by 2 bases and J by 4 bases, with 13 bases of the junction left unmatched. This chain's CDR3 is CASSLILTGPLSTGELFF. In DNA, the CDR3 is TGTGCCAGCAGTTTAATCTTGACAGGGCCGCTGAGCACCGGGGAGCTGTTTTTT.

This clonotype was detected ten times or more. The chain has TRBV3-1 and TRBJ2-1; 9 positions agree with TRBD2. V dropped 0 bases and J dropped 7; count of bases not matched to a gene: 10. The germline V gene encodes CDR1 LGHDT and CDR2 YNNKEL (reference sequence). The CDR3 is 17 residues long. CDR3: CASSQDRSPLAGNEQFF. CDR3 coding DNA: TGTGCCAGCAGCCAAGATCGTAGTCCGCTAGCGGGGAATGAGCAGTTCTTC.

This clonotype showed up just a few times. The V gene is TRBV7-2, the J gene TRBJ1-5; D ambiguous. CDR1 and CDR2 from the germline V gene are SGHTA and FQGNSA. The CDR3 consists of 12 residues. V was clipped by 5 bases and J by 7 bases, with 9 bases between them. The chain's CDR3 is CASSHLLQPQHF. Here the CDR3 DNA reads TGTGCCAGCAGCCACCTCCTACAGCCCCAGCATTTT. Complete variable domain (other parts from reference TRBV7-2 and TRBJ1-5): GAGVSQSPSNKVTEKGKDVELRCDPISGHTALYWYRQSLGQGLEFLIYFQGNSAPDKSGLPSDRFSAERTGGSVSTLTIQRTQQEDSAVYLCASSHLLQPQHFGDGTRLSIL.

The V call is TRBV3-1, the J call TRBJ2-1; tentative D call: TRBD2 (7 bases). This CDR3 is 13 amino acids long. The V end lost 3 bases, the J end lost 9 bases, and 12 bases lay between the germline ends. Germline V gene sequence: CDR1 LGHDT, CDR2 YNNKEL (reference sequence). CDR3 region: CASSQGGRAEQFF. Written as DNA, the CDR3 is TGTGCCAGCAGCCAGGGGGGGCGGGCTGAGCAGTTCTTC.

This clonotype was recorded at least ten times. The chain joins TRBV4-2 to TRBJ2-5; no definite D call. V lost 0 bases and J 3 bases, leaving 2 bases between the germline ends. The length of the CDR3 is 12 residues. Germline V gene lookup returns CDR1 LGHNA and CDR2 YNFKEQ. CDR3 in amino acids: CASSQDKETQYF. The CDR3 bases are TGTGCCAGCAGCCAAGATAAAGAGACCCAGTACTTC.